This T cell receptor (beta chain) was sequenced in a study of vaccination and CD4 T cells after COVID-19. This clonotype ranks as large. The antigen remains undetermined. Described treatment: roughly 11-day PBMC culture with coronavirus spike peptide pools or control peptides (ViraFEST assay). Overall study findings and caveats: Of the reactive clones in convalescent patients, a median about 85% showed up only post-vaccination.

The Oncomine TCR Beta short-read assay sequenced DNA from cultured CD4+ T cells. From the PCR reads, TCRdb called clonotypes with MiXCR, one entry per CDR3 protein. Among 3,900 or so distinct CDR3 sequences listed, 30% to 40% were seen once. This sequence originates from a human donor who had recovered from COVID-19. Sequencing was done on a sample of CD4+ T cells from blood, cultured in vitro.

CDR3 nucleotide sequence: TGCGCCAGCAGCCCCCGGACAGCGAGCACTGAAGCTTTCTTT. This codes for CASSPRTASTEAFF. The gene calls are TRBV5-1 and TRBJ1-1; TRBD1 might be the D (6 bases). The germline V and J ends were trimmed by 4 bases and 4 bases, with 14 bases remaining between them. The V gene's germline CDR1 is SGHRS and CDR2 YFSETQ. CDR3 length: 14 residues.